A selection of T cell receptor beta chains follows, all from one sample in a study of blood T cell repertoires in COVID-19. Libraries were prepared by immunoSEQ multiplex PCR; TCRdb keeps only in-frame clonotypes and omits some of them. The data show around 68,000 clones, 80% to 90% seen once. Source material: peripheral blood. These receptors were obtained from a middle-aged man with active COVID-19. The CDR3 runs from the conserved cysteine through the conserved F or W. D genes are given only for firm matches. Expanded clones are given a class, and other clones once, few, many or no size at all.

d_gene	v_gene	j_gene	abundance	CDR3aa	CDR3nt
.	TRBV6-1	TRBJ1-4	.	CASSVPRAPTNEKLFF	TGTGCCAGCAGTGTCCCCAGGGCCCCCACTAATGAAAAACTGTTTTTT
TRBD1	TRBV9	TRBJ2-7	.	CASSPGQGANEQYF	TGTGCCAGCAGCCCCGGACAGGGGGCGAACGAGCAGTACTTC
TRBD1	TRBV6-5	TRBJ2-1	.	CASSRDRGGNEQFF	TGTGCCAGCAGCCGGGACAGGGGGGGAAATGAGCAGTTCTTC
.	TRBV7-8	TRBJ1-4	.	CASSPATGTNEKLFF	TGTGCCAGCAGCCCAGCCACAGGGACTAATGAAAAACTGTTTTTT
TRBD2	TRBV5-1	TRBJ2-6	.	CASSLSLAGVNSGANVLTF	TGCGCCAGCAGCTTGAGTCTAGCGGGAGTTAACTCTGGGGCCAACGTCCTGACTTTC
TRBD1	TRBV27	TRBJ1-2	.	CASSLMTGGGFDGYTF	TGTGCCAGCAGTTTAATGACAGGGGGCGGCTTCGATGGCTACACCTTC
.	TRBV6-2/TRBV6-3	TRBJ1-3	.	CASSYGQRDGNTIYF	TGTGCCAGCAGTTACGGCCAGCGTGACGGAAACACCATATATTTT
TRBD1	TRBV7-3	TRBJ1-6	.	CASSPGQGFSPLHF	TGTGCCAGCAGCCCTGGACAGGGTTTTTCACCCCTCCACTTT
.	TRBV27	TRBJ2-5	.	CASSLFGQETQYF	TGTGCCAGCAGTTTATTCGGCCAAGAGACCCAGTACTTC
.	TRBV11-2	TRBJ2-7	once	CASSLDRYEQYF	TGTGCCAGCAGCTTAGATCGCTACGAGCAGTACTTC
TRBD1	TRBV5-5	TRBJ1-2	.	CASSLAASGTGGADYGYTF	TGTGCCAGCAGCTTGGCCGCATCCGGGACAGGGGGCGCGGACTATGGCTACACCTTC
.	TRBV3-1/TRBV3-2	TRBJ1-4	once	CASSRQTSNEKLFF	TGTGCCAGCAGCAGACAGACGAGTAATGAAAAACTGTTTTTT
TRBD1	TRBV5-4	TRBJ1-2	few	CASSPRQGSYGYTF	TGTGCCAGCAGCCCCAGACAGGGTAGCTATGGCTACACCTTC
TRBD1	TRBV24-1	TRBJ2-7	.	CATSESPRTGGPYEQYF	TGTGCCACCAGTGAGTCTCCGCGGACAGGGGGCCCCTACGAGCAGTACTTC
TRBD2	TRBV7-2	TRBJ2-3	once	CASSSPGSGSADTQYF	TGTGCCAGCAGCTCGCCTGGTAGCGGGAGTGCAGATACGCAGTATTTT
.	TRBV29-1	TRBJ1-1	.	CSADRNTEAFF	TGCAGCGCCGACAGGAACACTGAAGCTTTCTTT
TRBD1	TRBV5-4	TRBJ1-6	.	CASSLEDRGNSPLHF	TGTGCCAGCAGTTTGGAGGACAGGGGTAATTCACCCCTCCACTTT
TRBD2	TRBV9	TRBJ2-2	.	CASSAGGRAFTGELFF	TGTGCCAGCAGCGCGGGAGGTCGGGCATTCACCGGGGAGCTGTTTTTT
TRBD1	TRBV7-6	TRBJ1-5	.	CASSFGTGGSQPQHF	TGTGCCAGCAGCTTCGGGACAGGGGGGAGTCAGCCCCAGCATTTT
.	TRBV4-2	TRBJ2-3	.	CASKSQAGYFTDTQYF	TGTGCCAGCAAATCTCAGGCCGGCTACTTCACAGATACGCAGTATTTT
.	TRBV20-1	TRBJ2-5	.	CSARDMETQYF	TGCAGTGCTAGAGATATGGAGACCCAGTACTTC
TRBD1	TRBV6-2/TRBV6-3	TRBJ1-2	.	CASSTTGVGYTF	TGTGCCAGCAGTACGACAGGGGTAGGCTACACCTTC
.	TRBV3-1/TRBV3-2	TRBJ2-4	.	CASSRRELAKNIQYF	TGTGCCAGCAGCCGCCGAGAACTAGCCAAAAACATTCAGTACTTC
.	TRBV7-2	TRBJ2-4	.	CASSPGGMAKNIQYF	TGTGCCAGCAGCCCGGGGGGCATGGCCAAAAACATTCAGTACTTC
.	TRBV11-2	TRBJ2-3	.	CASSLATTDTQYF	TGTGCCAGCAGCTTAGCTACCACAGATACGCAGTATTTT
TRBD1	TRBV28	TRBJ1-5	.	CASSPGTAGNNQPQHF	TGTGCCAGCAGTCCCGGGACAGCCGGGAACAATCAGCCCCAGCATTTT
.	TRBV5-1	TRBJ2-7	.	CASSLGGTGDEQYF	TGCGCCAGCAGCTTGGGTGGGACTGGGGACGAGCAGTACTTC
.	TRBV5-1	TRBJ2-5	.	CASSFGQETQYF	TGCGCCAGCAGCTTCGGGCAAGAGACCCAGTACTTC
.	TRBV28	TRBJ1-3	.	CASSSQFSGNTIYF	TGTGCCAGCAGTTCACAGTTCTCTGGAAACACCATATATTTT
.	TRBV12-3/TRBV12-4	TRBJ1-4	.	CASGGADFEKLFF	TGTGCCAGCGGGGGCGCCGATTTCGAAAAACTGTTTTTT
TRBD1	TRBV5-4	TRBJ2-3	.	CASSPGTGVGDTQYF	TGTGCCAGCAGCCCCGGGACAGGGGTAGGGGATACGCAGTATTTT
.	TRBV19	TRBJ1-2	.	CASTNREANYGYTF	TGTGCCAGTACTAACAGGGAAGCTAACTATGGCTACACCTTC
.	TRBV29-1	TRBJ2-2	.	CSVEPANTGELFF	TGCAGCGTTGAGCCGGCGAACACCGGGGAGCTGTTTTTT
.	TRBV7-2	TRBJ2-1	.	CASSPAYNEQFF	TGTGCCAGCAGCCCTGCCTACAATGAGCAGTTCTTC
.	TRBV29-1	TRBJ1-1	.	CSGGQTNTEAFF	TGCAGCGGAGGACAGACGAACACTGAAGCTTTCTTT
.	TRBV6-1	TRBJ1-2	.	CASSASRTDLGYGYTF	TGTGCCAGCAGTGCTAGCAGGACAGACCTGGGGTATGGCTACACCTTC
TRBD2	TRBV5-6	TRBJ2-3	once	CASSQKRLAGVSTDTQYF	TGTGCCAGCAGCCAAAAACGACTAGCGGGAGTTAGCACAGATACGCAGTATTTT